A selection of T cell receptor beta chains follows, all from one sample in a study of blood T cell repertoires in COVID-19. TCRdb's copy holds only in-frame clones and misses some; the assay was immunoSEQ multiplex PCR. The sample lists approximately 330,000 clones, 86% occurring once. The sequenced material came from PBMCs or T cells enriched from blood (not recorded which). The receptors were gathered from a woman aged 40 to 50 with acute COVID-19. The CDR3 runs from the conserved cysteine through the conserved F or W. A D gene is named only where the DNA matches it firmly. The listing skips clone size in some rows; elsewhere it reads once, few, many or a size class.

TRBJ1-4	TRBV7-2	-	TRBD1	CASSSGQVQEKLFF	TGTGCCAGCAGCTCAGGACAGGTTCAGGAAAAACTGTTTTTT
TRBJ1-5	TRBV9	-	-	CASSVGQGNNQPQHF	TGTGCCAGCAGCGTAGGGCAGGGGAACAATCAGCCCCAGCATTTT
TRBJ1-1	TRBV7-6	-	TRBD1	CASSLAQTGVATEAFF	TGTGCCAGCAGCTTAGCCCAGACAGGGGTAGCCACTGAAGCTTTCTTT
TRBJ1-1	TRBV9	-	TRBD1	CASSSYRGRITEAFF	TGTGCCAGCAGCTCATACAGGGGGCGGATCACTGAAGCTTTCTTT
TRBJ1-5	TRBV12-3/TRBV12-4	few	-	CASRPGGNQPQHF	TGTGCCAGCAGGCCAGGGGGCAATCAGCCCCAGCATTTT
TRBJ1-6	TRBV19	-	TRBD1	CASNRDPDRGNSPLHF	TGTGCCAGCAACAGGGACCCGGACAGGGGTAATTCACCCCTCCACTTT
TRBJ1-1	TRBV7-2	once	TRBD1	CASSLAETGVNTEAFF	TGTGCCAGCAGCTTAGCGGAGACAGGGGTGAACACTGAAGCTTTCTTT
TRBJ1-1	TRBV19	-	-	CASSIGQMNTEAFF	TGTGCCAGTAGTATTGGACAGATGAACACTGAAGCTTTCTTT
TRBJ1-2	TRBV6-5	-	-	CASSPIRDSNYGYTF	TGTGCCAGCAGTCCAATCAGGGACTCGAACTATGGCTACACCTTC
TRBJ1-4	TRBV4-3	-	TRBD1	CASSQNTGANEKLFF	TGCGCCAGCAGCCAAAATACAGGGGCTAATGAAAAACTGTTTTTT
TRBJ2-3	TRBV6-1	-	TRBD2	CASSEYGRGAVSDTQYF	TGTGCCAGCAGTGAATACGGGCGGGGGGCCGTCTCAGATACGCAGTATTTT
TRBJ2-1	TRBV5-1	-	TRBD2	CASTQTSGINEQFF	TGCGCCAGCACCCAGACTAGCGGGATCAATGAGCAGTTCTTC
TRBJ1-2	TRBV7-3	-	TRBD1	CASSQGTPGQGFYGYTF	TGTGCCAGCAGCCAAGGAACCCCGGGACAGGGATTCTATGGCTACACCTTC
TRBJ2-6	TRBV7-2	-	-	CASSLVRVTGANVLTF	TGTGCCAGCAGCTTAGTGAGGGTTACTGGGGCCAACGTCCTGACTTTC
TRBJ1-4	TRBV28	-	TRBD1	CASKAGGPNEKLFF	TGTGCCAGCAAGGCAGGGGGGCCTAATGAAAAACTGTTTTTT
TRBJ2-2	TRBV3-1/TRBV3-2	-	-	CASSSRSPRSTGELFF	TGTGCCAGCAGCTCACGATCGCCCAGGTCCACCGGGGAGCTGTTTTTT
TRBJ1-1	TRBV5-5	-	-	CASSAGRLGLNTEAFF	TGTGCCAGCAGCGCTGGTAGGCTGGGGCTGAACACTGAAGCTTTCTTT
TRBJ2-7	TRBV5-1	-	TRBD1	CASSLASGTGTYEQYF	TGCGCCAGCAGCTTGGCCTCAGGGACAGGTACCTACGAGCAGTACTTC
TRBJ2-5	TRBV7-2	few	-	CASSFLGAIQETQYF	TGTGCCAGCAGCTTTTTGGGGGCTATACAAGAGACCCAGTACTTC
TRBJ1-1	TRBV29-1	-	-	CSASPGGGNTEAFF	TGCAGCGCATCCCCGGGGGGCGGAAATACTGAAGCTTTCTTT
TRBJ1-6	TRBV5-1	-	TRBD1	CASSMSSTGANSPLHF	TGCGCCAGCAGCATGTCTTCTACAGGGGCTAATTCACCCCTCCACTTT
TRBJ2-1	TRBV4-2	-	TRBD2	CASSQSGGATYNEQFF	TGTGCCAGCAGCCAATCCGGGGGGGCCACCTACAATGAGCAGTTCTTC
TRBJ1-1	TRBV28	-	-	CASSLTQGITFF	TGTGCCAGCAGCCTTACCCAGGGGATAACTTTCTTT
TRBJ1-1	TRBV18	-	TRBD1	CASSRQGRNTEAFF	TGTGCCAGCTCACGACAGGGTCGGAACACTGAAGCTTTCTTT
TRBJ2-7	TRBV6-2/TRBV6-3	-	-	CASSYSQRSAYEQYF	TGTGCCAGCAGTTACTCACAGCGGTCAGCCTACGAGCAGTACTTC
TRBJ1-3	TRBV28	-	-	CASSFLGRSSSGNTIYF	TGTGCCAGCAGTTTCCTAGGGAGAAGTAGCTCTGGAAACACCATATATTTT
TRBJ2-1	TRBV7-2	-	-	CASSLWEGSNEQFF	TGTGCCAGCAGCTTATGGGAAGGGAGCAATGAGCAGTTCTTC
TRBJ2-2	TRBV10-3	once	-	CAISVAGSTGELFF	TGTGCCATCAGTGTCGCGGGGAGCACCGGGGAGCTGTTTTTT
TRBJ2-1	TRBV19	-	TRBD2	CASSMSGGRYNEQFF	TGTGCCAGTAGTATGAGCGGGGGGAGGTACAATGAGCAGTTCTTC
TRBJ1-2	TRBV27	-	TRBD1	CASSPRRQGYYGYTF	TGTGCCAGCAGTCCGCGCCGACAGGGGTATTATGGCTACACCTTC
TRBJ2-5	TRBV7-8	-	TRBD2	CASSLGGAGVEETQYF	TGTGCCAGCAGCTTGGGCGGAGCGGGAGTTGAAGAGACCCAGTACTTC
TRBJ1-5	TRBV12-3/TRBV12-4	-	-	CASSLAAQPQHF	TGTGCCAGCAGTTTAGCCGCGCAGCCCCAGCATTTT
TRBJ1-2	TRBV4-3	few	-	CASSQEGGAWNYGYTF	TGCGCCAGCAGCCAAGAAGGAGGGGCCTGGAACTATGGCTACACCTTC
TRBJ2-7	TRBV9	-	TRBD2	CASSETSGGSYEQYF	TGTGCCAGCAGCGAAACTAGCGGGGGATCCTACGAGCAGTACTTC
TRBJ2-1	TRBV6-6	-	TRBD1	CASSYETGSRSDEQFF	TGTGCCAGCAGTTACGAGACAGGGAGTCGTTCAGATGAGCAGTTCTTC
TRBJ1-1	TRBV7-9	-	-	CASSPEQGDAFF	TGTGCCAGCAGCCCAGAACAGGGTGACGCTTTCTTT
TRBJ2-3	TRBV19	-	TRBD1	CASRTGPAADTQYF	TGTGCCAGCCGGACAGGACCGGCCGCAGATACGCAGTATTTT